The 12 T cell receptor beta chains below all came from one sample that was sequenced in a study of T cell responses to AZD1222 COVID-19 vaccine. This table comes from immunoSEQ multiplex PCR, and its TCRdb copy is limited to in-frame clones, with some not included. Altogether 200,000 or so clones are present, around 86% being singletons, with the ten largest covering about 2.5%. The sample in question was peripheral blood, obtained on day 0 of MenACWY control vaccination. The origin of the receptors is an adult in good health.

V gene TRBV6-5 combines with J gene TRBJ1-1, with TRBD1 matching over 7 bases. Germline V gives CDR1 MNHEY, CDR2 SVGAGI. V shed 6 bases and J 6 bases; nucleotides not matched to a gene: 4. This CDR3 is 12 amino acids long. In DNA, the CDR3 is TGTGCCAGCAGCGCGGACAGGCCTGAAGCTTTCTTT. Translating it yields CASSADRPEAFF.

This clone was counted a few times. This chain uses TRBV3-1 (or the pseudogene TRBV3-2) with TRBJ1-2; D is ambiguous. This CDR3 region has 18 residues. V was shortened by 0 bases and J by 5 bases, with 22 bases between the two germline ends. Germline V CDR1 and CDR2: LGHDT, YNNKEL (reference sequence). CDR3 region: CASSQEAQEEDLWYGYTF. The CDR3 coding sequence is TGTGCCAGCAGCCAAGAGGCGCAGGAGGAGGACCTTTGGTATGGCTACACCTTC.

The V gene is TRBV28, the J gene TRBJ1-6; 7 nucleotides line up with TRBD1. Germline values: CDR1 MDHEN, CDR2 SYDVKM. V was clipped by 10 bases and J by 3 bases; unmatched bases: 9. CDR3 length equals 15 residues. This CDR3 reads CATSGQPIYNSPLHF. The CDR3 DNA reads TGTGCCACGTCGGGACAGCCAATCTATAATTCACCCCTCCACTTT.

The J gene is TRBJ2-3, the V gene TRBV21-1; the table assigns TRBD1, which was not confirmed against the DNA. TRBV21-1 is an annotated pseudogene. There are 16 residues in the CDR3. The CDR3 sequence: CASSTPREGAPDTQYF. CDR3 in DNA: TGTGCCAGCAGCACCCCGCGTGAGGGGGCCCCAGATACGCAGTATTTT.

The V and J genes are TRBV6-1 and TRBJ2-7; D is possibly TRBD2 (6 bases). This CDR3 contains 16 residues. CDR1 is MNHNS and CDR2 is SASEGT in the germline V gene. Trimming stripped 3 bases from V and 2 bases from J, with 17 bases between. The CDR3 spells CASSDITGGNPYEQYF. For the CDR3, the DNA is TGTGCCAGCAGTGATATAACCGGCGGGAACCCCTACGAGCAGTACTTC.

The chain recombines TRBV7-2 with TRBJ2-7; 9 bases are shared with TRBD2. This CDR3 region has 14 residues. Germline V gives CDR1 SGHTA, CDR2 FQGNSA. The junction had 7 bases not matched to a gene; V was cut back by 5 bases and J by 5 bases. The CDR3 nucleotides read TGTGCCAGCAGCCCAGCGGGGGGTCGGAACGAGCAGTACTTC. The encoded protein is CASSPAGGRNEQYF.

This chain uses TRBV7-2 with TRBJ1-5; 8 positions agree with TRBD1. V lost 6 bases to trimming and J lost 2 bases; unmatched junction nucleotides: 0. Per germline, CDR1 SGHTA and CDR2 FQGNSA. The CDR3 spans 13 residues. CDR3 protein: CASRQGGNQPQHF. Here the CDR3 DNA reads TGTGCCAGCAGACAGGGGGGCAATCAGCCCCAGCATTTT.

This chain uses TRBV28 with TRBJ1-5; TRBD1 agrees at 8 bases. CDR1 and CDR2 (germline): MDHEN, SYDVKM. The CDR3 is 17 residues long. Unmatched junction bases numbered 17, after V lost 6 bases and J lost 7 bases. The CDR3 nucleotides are TGTGCCAGCAGCCGCCTTCAATCGACAGGGGTGCGCCAGCCCCAGCATTTT. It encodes CASSRLQSTGVRQPQHF.

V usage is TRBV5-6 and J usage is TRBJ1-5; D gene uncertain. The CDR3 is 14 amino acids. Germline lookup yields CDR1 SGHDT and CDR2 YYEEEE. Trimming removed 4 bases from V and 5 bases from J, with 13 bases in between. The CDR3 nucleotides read TGTGCCAGCAGCGCCGGAATAGTGGATCAGCCCCAGCATTTT. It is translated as CASSAGIVDQPQHF.

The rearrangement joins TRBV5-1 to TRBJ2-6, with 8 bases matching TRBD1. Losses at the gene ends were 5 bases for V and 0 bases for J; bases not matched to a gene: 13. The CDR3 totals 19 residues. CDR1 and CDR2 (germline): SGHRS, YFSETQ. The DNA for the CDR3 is TGCGCCAGCAGAGGTCAGGGGGCTTTTATAGCCTCTGGGGCCAACGTCCTGACTTTC. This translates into CASRGQGAFIASGANVLTF.

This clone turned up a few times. DNA of the CDR3: TGTGCCAGCAGCCAAGTTGGGAGGGGAAAGAGTCCCATCGACACCATATATTTT. This translates into CASSQVGRGKSPIDTIYF. The chain combines TRBV14 with TRBJ1-3, with a tentative D call TRBD1 (5 bases). From germline, CDR1 is SGHDN and CDR2 FVKESK. Trimming removed 1 base at V and 8 bases at J, with 24 bases between. The CDR3 consists of 18 residues.

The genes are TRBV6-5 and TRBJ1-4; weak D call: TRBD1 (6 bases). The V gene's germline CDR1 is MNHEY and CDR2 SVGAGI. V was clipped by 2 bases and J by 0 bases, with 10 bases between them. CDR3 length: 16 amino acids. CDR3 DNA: TGTGCCAGCAGTTACGGACAGATTTCAACTAATGAAAAACTGTTTTTT. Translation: CASSYGQISTNEKLFF.